This record concerns one TCR beta chain sequence. This sample is part of a study of blood T cell repertoires in COVID-19. The wider study: Italy, Spain and the United States were the sources of the convalescent and acute COVID-19 samples. Sources were T cells, B-cell-depleted T cells, or PBMCs; the material itself was cDNA or gDNA.

The V end was cut by 5 bases, the J end by 0 bases, with 16 bases between. The CDR3 has 16 residues. Germline lookup yields CDR1 SGHVS and CDR2 FQNEAQ. Methods used by the authors: Reference gene primer amplification yielded estimated nucleated cell counts. Data came from immunoSEQ multiplex PCR; TCRdb stores just in-frame clones and leaves some out. Clonal size and the V and J genes are those of that table, whereas D and trimming came from the DNA. The sample shows about 170,000 clones, about 88% of them seen only once. This receptor was identified in an elderly woman in a cohort sampled during active or convalescent COVID-19. This rearrangement joins TRBV7-8 to TRBJ1-1, with a weak D call TRBD1 (5 bases). Sequencing was carried out using peripheral blood. The CDR3, as DNA: TGTGCCAGCAGCGAGATCGGTGGGGCAATGAACACTGAAGCTTTCTTT. Amino acids: CASSEIGGAMNTEAFF.